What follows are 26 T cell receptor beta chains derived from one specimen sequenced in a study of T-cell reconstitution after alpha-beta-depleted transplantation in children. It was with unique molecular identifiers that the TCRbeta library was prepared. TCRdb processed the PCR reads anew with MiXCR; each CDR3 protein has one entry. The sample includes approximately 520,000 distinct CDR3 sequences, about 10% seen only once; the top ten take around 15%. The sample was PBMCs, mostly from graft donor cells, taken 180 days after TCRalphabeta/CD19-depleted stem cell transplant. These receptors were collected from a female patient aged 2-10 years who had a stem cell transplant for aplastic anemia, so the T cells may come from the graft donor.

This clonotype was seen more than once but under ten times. The CDR3 DNA reads TGTGCCAGCAGCTTAACAGGGGTCTCAGCGGAGACCCAGTACTTC. Its translation: CASSLTGVSAETQYF. This chain uses TRBV7-2 with TRBJ2-5; TRBD1 agrees at 7 bases. This CDR3 comprises 15 residues. Losses at the gene ends were 2 bases for V and 5 bases for J; bases not matched to a gene: 8. Looked up from germline, CDR1 is SGHTA and CDR2 is FQGNSA.

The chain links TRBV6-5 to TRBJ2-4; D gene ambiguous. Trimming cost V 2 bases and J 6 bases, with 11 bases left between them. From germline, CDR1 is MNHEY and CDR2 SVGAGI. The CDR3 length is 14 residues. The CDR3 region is CASSYLRTLNIQYF. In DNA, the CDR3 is TGTGCCAGCAGTTACCTAAGGACCTTAAACATTCAGTACTTC.

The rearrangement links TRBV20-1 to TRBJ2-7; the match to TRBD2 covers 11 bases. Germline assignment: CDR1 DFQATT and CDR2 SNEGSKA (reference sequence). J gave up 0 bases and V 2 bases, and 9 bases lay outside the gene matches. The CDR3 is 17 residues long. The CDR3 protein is CSARLAGGLPFSYEQYF. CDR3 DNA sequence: TGCAGTGCTAGACTAGCGGGAGGCCTACCATTCTCCTACGAGCAGTACTTC.

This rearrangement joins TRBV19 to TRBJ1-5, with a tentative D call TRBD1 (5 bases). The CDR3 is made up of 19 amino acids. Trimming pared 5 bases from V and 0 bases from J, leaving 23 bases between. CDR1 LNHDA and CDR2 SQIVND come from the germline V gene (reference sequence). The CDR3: CASSPQPREGWRSNQPQHF. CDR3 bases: TGTGCCAGTAGTCCCCAGCCCAGAGAGGGGTGGCGTAGCAATCAGCCCCAGCATTTT.

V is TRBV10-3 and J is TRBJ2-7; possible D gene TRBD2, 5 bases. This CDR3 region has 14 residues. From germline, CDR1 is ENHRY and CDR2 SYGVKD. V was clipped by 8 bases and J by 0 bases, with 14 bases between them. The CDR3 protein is CAISLRAASYEQYF. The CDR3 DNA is TGTGCCATCTCTTTGCGGGCAGCCTCCTACGAGCAGTACTTC.

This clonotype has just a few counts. In nucleotides, the CDR3 is TGTGCCAGCAGCCGAGGACTAGACGTGACCTACGAGCAGTACTTC. It specifies CASSRGLDVTYEQYF. The rearrangement links TRBV3-1 to TRBJ2-7, with TRBD2 matching 7 bases. Germline CDR1 and CDR2: LGHDT and YNNKEL (reference sequence). Trimming at V came to 4 bases and at J to 2 bases, leaving 8 bases not matched to a gene. This CDR3 is 15 amino acids long.

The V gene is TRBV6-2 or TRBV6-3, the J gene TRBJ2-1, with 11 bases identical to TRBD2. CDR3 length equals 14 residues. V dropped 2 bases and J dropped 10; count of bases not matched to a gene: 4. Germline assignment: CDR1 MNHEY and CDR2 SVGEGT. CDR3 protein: CASSYEIAGGEQFF. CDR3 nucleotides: TGTGCCAGCAGTTACGAAATAGCGGGAGGGGAGCAGTTCTTC.

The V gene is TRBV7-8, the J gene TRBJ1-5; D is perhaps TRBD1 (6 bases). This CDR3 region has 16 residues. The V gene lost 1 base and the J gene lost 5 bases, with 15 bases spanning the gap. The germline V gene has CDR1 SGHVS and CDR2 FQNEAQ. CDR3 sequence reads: CASSLEKQGPYQPQHF. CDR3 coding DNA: TGTGCCAGCAGCTTAGAAAAACAGGGTCCCTATCAGCCCCAGCATTTT.

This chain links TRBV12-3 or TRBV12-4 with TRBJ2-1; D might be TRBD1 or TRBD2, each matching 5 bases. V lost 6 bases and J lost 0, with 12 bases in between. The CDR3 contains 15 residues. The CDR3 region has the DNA TGTGCCAGCAGAGGTGGGACCAACTCCTACAATGAGCAGTTCTTC. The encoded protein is CASRGGTNSYNEQFF.

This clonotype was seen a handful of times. In DNA form, the CDR3 reads TGCACCTCAGGGGGCGGAGGTGGCTACACCTTC. This sequence encodes CTSGGGGGYTF. The genes are TRBV20-1 and TRBJ1-2; TRBD1 agrees at 8 bases. CDR1 is DFQATT, CDR2 SNEGSKA, per germline (reference sequence). There are 11 residues in the CDR3.

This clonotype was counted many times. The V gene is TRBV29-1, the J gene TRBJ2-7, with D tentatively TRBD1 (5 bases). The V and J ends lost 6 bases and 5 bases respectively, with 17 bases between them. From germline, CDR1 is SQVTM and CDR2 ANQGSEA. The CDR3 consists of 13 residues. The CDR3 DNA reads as TGCAGCGTGGGGCAGCGCCGTCTGCACGAGCAGTACTTC. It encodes CSVGQRRLHEQYF.

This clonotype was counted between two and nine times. The CDR3 sequence is CASSQDLGPTLLDEQFF. CDR3 coding DNA: TGTGCCAGCAGCCAAGACCTGGGGCCGACCCTTTTGGATGAGCAGTTCTTC. This chain connects TRBV3-1 to TRBJ2-1; TRBD1 might be the D (5 bases). CDR1 LGHDT and CDR2 YNNKEL come from the germline V gene (reference sequence). The ends were cut back, 0 bases at V and 8 bases at J, with 20 bases in the middle. CDR3 length equals 17 residues.

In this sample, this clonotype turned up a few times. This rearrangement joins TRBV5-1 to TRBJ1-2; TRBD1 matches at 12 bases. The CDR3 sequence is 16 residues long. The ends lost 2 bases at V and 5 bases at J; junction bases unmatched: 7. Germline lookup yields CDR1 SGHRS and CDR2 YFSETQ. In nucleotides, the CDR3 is TGCGCCAGCAGCTTCGGGACAGGGGGCGCAGGGTATGGCTACACCTTC. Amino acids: CASSFGTGGAGYGYTF.

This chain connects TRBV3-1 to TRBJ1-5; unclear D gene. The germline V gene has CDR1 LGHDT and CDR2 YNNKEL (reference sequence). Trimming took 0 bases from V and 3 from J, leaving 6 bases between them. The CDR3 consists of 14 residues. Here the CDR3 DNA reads TGTGCCAGCAGCCAAGAGGTCGACAATCAGCCCCAGCATTTT. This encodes CASSQEVDNQPQHF.

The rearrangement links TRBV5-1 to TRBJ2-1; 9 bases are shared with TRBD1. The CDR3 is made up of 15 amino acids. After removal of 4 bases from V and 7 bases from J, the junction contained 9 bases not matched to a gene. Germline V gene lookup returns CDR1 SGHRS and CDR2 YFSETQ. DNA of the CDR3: TGCGCCAGCAGCCCCGGGACAGGGTTTTATAATGAGCAGTTCTTC. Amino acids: CASSPGTGFYNEQFF. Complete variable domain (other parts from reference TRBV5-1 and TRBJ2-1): KAGVTQTPRYLIKTRGQQVTLSCSPISGHRSVSWYQQTPGQGLQFLFEYFSETQRNKGNFPGRFSGRQFSNSRSEMNVSTLELGDSALYLCASSPGTGFYNEQFFGPGTRLTVL.

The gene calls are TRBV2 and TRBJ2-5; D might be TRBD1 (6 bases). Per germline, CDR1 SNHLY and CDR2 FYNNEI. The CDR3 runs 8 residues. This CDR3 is CATGPQYF. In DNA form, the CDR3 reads TGTGCTACAGGGCCCCAGTACTTC.

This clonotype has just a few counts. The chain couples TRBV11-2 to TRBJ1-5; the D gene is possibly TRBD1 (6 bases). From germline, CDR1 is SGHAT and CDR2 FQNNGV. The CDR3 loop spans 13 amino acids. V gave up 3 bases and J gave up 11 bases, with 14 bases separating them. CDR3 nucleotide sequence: TGTGCCAGCAGCTTTGGCCTCCGGGACACCCAGCATTTT. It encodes CASSFGLRDTQHF.

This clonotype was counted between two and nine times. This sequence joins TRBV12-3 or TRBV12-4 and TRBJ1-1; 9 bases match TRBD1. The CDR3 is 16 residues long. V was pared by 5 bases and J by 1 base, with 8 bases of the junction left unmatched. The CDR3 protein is CASSPGDRATNTEAFF. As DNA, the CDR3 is TGTGCCAGCAGTCCGGGGGACAGGGCGACGAACACTGAAGCTTTCTTT.

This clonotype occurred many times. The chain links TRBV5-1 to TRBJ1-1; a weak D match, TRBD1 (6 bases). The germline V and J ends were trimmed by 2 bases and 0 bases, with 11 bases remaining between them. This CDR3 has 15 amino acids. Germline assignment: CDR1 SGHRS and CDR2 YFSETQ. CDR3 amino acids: CASSLQGELNTEAFF. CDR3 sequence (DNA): TGCGCCAGCAGCTTACAGGGCGAGTTGAACACTGAAGCTTTCTTT. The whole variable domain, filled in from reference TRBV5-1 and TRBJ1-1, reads KAGVTQTPRYLIKTRGQQVTLSCSPISGHRSVSWYQQTPGQGLQFLFEYFSETQRNKGNFPGRFSGRQFSNSRSEMNVSTLELGDSALYLCASSLQGELNTEAFFGQGTRLTVV.

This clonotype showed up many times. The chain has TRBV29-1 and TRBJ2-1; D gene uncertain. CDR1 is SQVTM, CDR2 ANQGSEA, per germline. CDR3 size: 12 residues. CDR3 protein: CSSGESYNEQFF. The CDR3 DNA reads TGCAGTAGTGGGGAAAGCTACAATGAGCAGTTCTTC.

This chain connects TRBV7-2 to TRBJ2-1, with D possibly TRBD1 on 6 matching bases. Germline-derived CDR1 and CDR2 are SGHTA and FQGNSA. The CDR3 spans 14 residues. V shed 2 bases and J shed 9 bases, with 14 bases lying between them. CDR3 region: CASSLQGNAAEQFF. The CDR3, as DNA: TGTGCCAGCAGCTTACAGGGGAACGCAGCTGAGCAGTTCTTC.

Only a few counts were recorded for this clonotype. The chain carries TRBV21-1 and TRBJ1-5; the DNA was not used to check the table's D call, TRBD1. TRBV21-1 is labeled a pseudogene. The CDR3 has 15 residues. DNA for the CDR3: TGTGCCAGCAGCGGGACAGGGATCAGCAATCAGCCCCAGCATTTT. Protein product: CASSGTGISNQPQHF.

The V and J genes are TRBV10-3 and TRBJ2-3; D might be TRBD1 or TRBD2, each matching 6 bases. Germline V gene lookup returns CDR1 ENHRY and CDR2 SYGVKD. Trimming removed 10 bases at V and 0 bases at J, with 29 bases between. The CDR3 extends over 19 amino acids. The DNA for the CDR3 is TGTGCCACCGGCCGTGGAGGGGGAGCTTCAACCCCTAGCACAGATACGCAGTATTTT. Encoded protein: CATGRGGGASTPSTDTQYF.

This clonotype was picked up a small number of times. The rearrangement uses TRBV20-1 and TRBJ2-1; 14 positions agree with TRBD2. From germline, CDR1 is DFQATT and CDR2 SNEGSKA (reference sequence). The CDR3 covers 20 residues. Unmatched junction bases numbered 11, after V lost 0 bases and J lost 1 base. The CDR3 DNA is TGCAGTGCTAGAGATGGGGGACTAGCGGGAGACTCTGAGTCCTACAATGAGCAGTTCTTC. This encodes CSARDGGLAGDSESYNEQFF.

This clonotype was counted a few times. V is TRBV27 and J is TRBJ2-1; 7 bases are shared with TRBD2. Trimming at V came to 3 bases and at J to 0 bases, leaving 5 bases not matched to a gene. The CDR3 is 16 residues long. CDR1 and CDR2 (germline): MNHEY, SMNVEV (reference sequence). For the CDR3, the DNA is TGTGCCAGCAGTTTCCAGCGGGGTATCTCCTACAATGAGCAGTTCTTC. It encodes CASSFQRGISYNEQFF.

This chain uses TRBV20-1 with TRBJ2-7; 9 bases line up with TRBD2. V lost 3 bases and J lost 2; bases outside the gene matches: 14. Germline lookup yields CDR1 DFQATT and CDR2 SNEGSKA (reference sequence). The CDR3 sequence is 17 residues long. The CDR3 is CSASGRLAGLGTYEQYV. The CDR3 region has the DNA TGCAGTGCTAGTGGGAGGCTAGCGGGATTAGGCACCTACGAGCAGTACGTC.